This passage covers 22 T cell receptor beta chains from one sample sequenced in a study of blood T cell repertoires in COVID-19. Clones were read by immunoSEQ multiplex PCR, and TCRdb kept only the in-frame ones, dropping some. Here the sample spans roughly 160,000 clones, approximately 91% being singletons. Specimen: peripheral blood. Receptors were obtained from a man younger than 30 with acute or convalescent COVID-19.

This chain joins TRBV27 and TRBJ1-2; 8 nucleotides align to TRBD1. The CDR3 consists of 14 residues. V lost 5 bases, J lost 5 bases, and 7 bases stayed unmatched. The germline V gene has CDR1 MNHEY and CDR2 SMNVEV (reference sequence). CDR3 bases: TGTGCCAGCAGTATAAACAGGGGGGGATATGGCTACACCTTC. Protein product: CASSINRGGYGYTF.

The chain uses TRBV19 and TRBJ1-2; 9 bases fit TRBD1. Germline trimming cut 7 bases from V and 6 bases from J; bases unmatched to any gene: 9. The CDR3 extends over 14 amino acids. Germline lookup yields CDR1 LNHDA and CDR2 SQIVND (reference sequence). CDR3 DNA: TGTGCCAGTACCACCATCGGGACAGGGAATGGCTACACCTTC. Translation: CASTTIGTGNGYTF.

The CDR3 DNA reads as TGTGCCAGCAGCTCGCGGACTAGCGGCTACGAGCAGTACTTC. Translation: CASSSRTSGYEQYF. This rearrangement joins TRBV5-4 to TRBJ2-7; TRBD2 matches 10 bases. This CDR3 comprises 14 residues. CDR1 is SGHNT and CDR2 is YYREEE in the germline V gene (reference sequence). After removal of 3 bases from V and 3 bases from J, the junction contained 3 bases not matched to a gene.

A few counts support this clone. The chain uses TRBV27 and TRBJ1-6; 7 nucleotides line up with TRBD1. Trimming took 5 bases from V and 5 from J; bases not matched to a gene: 6. Looked up from germline, CDR1 is MNHEY and CDR2 is SMNVEV (reference sequence). This CDR3 is 15 amino acids long. DNA of the CDR3: TGTGCCAGCAGTCCCCTACAGGGGAATAATTCACCCCTCCACTTT. Translating gives CASSPLQGNNSPLHF.

This sequence joins TRBV6-2 or TRBV6-3 and TRBJ1-1; D is unresolved. The CDR3 extends over 14 amino acids. The germline V and J ends were trimmed by 5 bases and 4 bases, with 14 bases remaining between them. CDR1 and CDR2 from the germline V gene are MNHEY and SVGEGT. The CDR3 loop is CASSDVGSGTEAFF. In nucleotides, the CDR3 is TGTGCCAGCAGTGACGTTGGCTCGGGCACTGAAGCTTTCTTT.

V gene TRBV5-1 combines with J gene TRBJ2-1; D is uncertain. V gave up 3 bases and J gave up 8 bases, with 9 bases separating them. The length of the CDR3 is 12 residues. CDR1 SGHRS and CDR2 YFSETQ come from the germline V gene. As DNA, the CDR3 is TGCGCCAGCAGCTCCACCAGTGATGAGCAGTTCTTC. Its protein is CASSSTSDEQFF.

This clone was counted once. The chain carries TRBV7-9 and TRBJ1-3; tentatively, D is TRBD1 (6 bases). V lost 1 base, J lost 4 bases, and 8 bases lay in between. The CDR3 length is 14 residues. Germline CDR1 and CDR2: SEHNR and FQNEAQ (reference sequence). CDR3 in amino acids: CASSLDRDGNTIYF. The CDR3, as DNA: TGTGCCAGCAGCTTAGACAGGGACGGAAACACCATATATTTT.

The V and J genes are TRBV27 and TRBJ1-1; 7 bases agree with TRBD1. The CDR3 covers 14 residues. Germline V gene sequence: CDR1 MNHEY, CDR2 SMNVEV (reference sequence). The V and J ends lost 4 bases and 0 bases, in that order; junction bases with no gene match: 2. CDR3 loop: CASSSGGLNTEAFF. CDR3 nucleotides: TGTGCCAGCAGTTCAGGGGGTCTGAACACTGAAGCTTTCTTT.

In DNA form, the CDR3 reads TGTGCTAGTGGTTTGGGAGGGGGCGAAAAGTCTGAAGCTTTCTTT. This sequence encodes CASGLGGGEKSEAFF. The chain uses TRBV12-5 and TRBJ1-1, with 7 bases lining up with TRBD1. Germline V gene sequence: CDR1 LGHNT, CDR2 FRNRAP. Trimming cost V 1 base and J 6 bases; bases outside gene matches: 8. The CDR3 is made up of 15 amino acids.

This chain uses TRBV18 with TRBJ1-2; 7 bases are a match to TRBD1. Germline V gene sequence: CDR1 KGHSH, CDR2 LQKENI. With 1 base clipped from V and 3 bases from J, the junction kept 2 bases outside the gene matches. The CDR3 contains 14 residues. The CDR3 loop reads CASSPLGQDYGYTF. The CDR3 coding sequence is TGTGCCAGCTCACCACTAGGACAGGACTATGGCTACACCTTC.

Regarding this clone: At one boundary the junction diverges from the germline segment, which might be a read error. The chain recombines TRBV2 with TRBJ2-7; no definite D call. The CDR3 has 11 amino acids. Germline CDR1 and CDR2: SNHLY and FYNNEI. The chain's CDR3 is CASSEHSPRDF. As DNA, the CDR3 is TGTGCCAGCAGTGAGCACAGCCCTCGCGACTTC.

The chain links TRBV7-8 to TRBJ1-4; D might be TRBD1 (5 bases). Germline lookup yields CDR1 SGHVS and CDR2 FQNEAQ. CDR3 length: 14 amino acids. V shed 5 bases and J shed 6 bases, with 13 bases lying between them. The CDR3 bases are TGTGCCAGCAGCCTACGAACAGGCGATGAAAAACTGTTTTTT. Translating it yields CASSLRTGDEKLFF. The whole variable domain, filled in from reference TRBV7-8 and TRBJ1-4, reads GAGVSQSPRYKVAKRGQDVALRCDPISGHVSLFWYQQALGQGPEFLTYFQNEAQLDKSGLPSDRFFAERPEGSVSTLKIQRTQQEDSAVYLCASSLRTGDEKLFFGSGTQLSVL.

The rearrangement links TRBV5-6 to TRBJ1-5; the match to TRBD1 covers 7 bases. The CDR3 sequence is 15 residues long. After removal of 1 base from V and 5 bases from J, the junction contained 6 bases not matched to a gene. Germline-derived CDR1 and CDR2 are SGHDT and YYEEEE. The CDR3 reads CASSLQDRSYQPQHF. As DNA, the CDR3 is TGTGCCAGCAGCTTGCAGGACAGGTCATATCAGCCCCAGCATTTT.

This chain links TRBV19 with TRBJ2-7; D is unclear. The CDR3 consists of 12 residues. Germline lookup yields CDR1 LNHDA and CDR2 SQIVND (reference sequence). Trimming removed 3 bases from V and 3 bases from J, with 6 bases in between. The CDR3 sequence: CASSIDNYEQYF. DNA of the CDR3: TGTGCCAGTAGTATTGACAACTACGAGCAGTACTTC. The full variable domain, rest sourced from reference TRBV19 and TRBJ2-7, is DGGITQSPKYLFRKEGQNVTLSCEQNLNHDAMYWYRQDPGQGLRLIYYSQIVNDFQKGDIAEGYSVSREKKESFPLTVTSAQKNPTAFYLCASSIDNYEQYFGPGTRLTVT.

This chain uses TRBV12-3 or TRBV12-4 with TRBJ1-1, with a tentative D call TRBD1 (5 bases). Trimming shortened V by 4 bases and J by 6 bases, and 12 bases separated the two germline ends. There are 13 residues in the CDR3. The CDR3 here is CASSYGGFAEAFF. CDR3 nucleotide sequence: TGTGCCAGCAGTTACGGGGGTTTTGCTGAAGCTTTCTTT.

The chain couples TRBV7-9 to TRBJ1-2; tentative D call: TRBD1 (5 bases). Germline CDR1 is SEHNR and CDR2 is FQNEAQ (reference sequence). V was clipped by 4 bases and J by 3 bases, with 12 bases between them. This CDR3 contains 14 residues. CDR3 coding DNA: TGTGCCAGCAGCTCTAGACAGACTGACTATGGCTACACCTTC. This gives the protein CASSSRQTDYGYTF.

The chain carries TRBV18 and TRBJ1-1; 8 positions agree with TRBD1. The CDR3 runs 17 residues. Trimming cost V 2 bases and J 1 base; bases outside gene matches: 9. Germline lookup yields CDR1 KGHSH and CDR2 LQKENI. The CDR3 DNA reads TGTGCCAGCTCACCAGGTGGCAGGGGGCGGAGGAACACTGAAGCTTTCTTT. Translating it yields CASSPGGRGRRNTEAFF.

This rearrangement joins TRBV12-5 to TRBJ1-1; TRBD1 is a possible D gene (5 bases). This CDR3 is 14 amino acids long. V lost 6 bases and J 8 bases, leaving 19 bases between the germline ends. Germline values: CDR1 LGHNT, CDR2 FRNRAP. For the CDR3, the DNA is TGTGCTAGTGGGCCAGGGACTACCCCATGGGAAGCTTTCTTT. It encodes CASGPGTTPWEAFF. The complete variable domain, with remaining parts taken from reference TRBV12-5 and TRBJ1-1, reads DARVTQTPRHKVTEMGQEVTMRCQPILGHNTVFWYRQTMMQGLELLAYFRNRAPLDDSGMPKDRFSAEMPDATLATLKIQPSEPRDSAVYFCASGPGTTPWEAFFGQGTRLTVV.

The gene calls are TRBV14 and TRBJ1-2; D ambiguous. The CDR3 covers 14 residues. With 0 bases removed from V and 7 bases from J, the gap between germline ends came to 12 bases. CDR1 and CDR2 (germline): SGHDN, FVKESK. The CDR3 DNA sequence: TGTGCCAGCAGCCAAGATCCCCCCCCTCTTGGCTACACCTTC. Amino acid sequence: CASSQDPPPLGYTF.

V gene TRBV30 combines with J gene TRBJ1-4; D gene uncertain. The germline V gene encodes CDR1 GTSNPN and CDR2 SVGIG (reference sequence). Trimming left V 0 bases short and J 9 bases short, with 8 bases between. This CDR3 spans 12 amino acids. DNA of the CDR3: TGTGCCTGGAGTGTAGTGGGCCAAAAACTGTTTTTT. Its translation is CAWSVVGQKLFF.

V and J are TRBV24-1 and TRBJ2-1; D ambiguous. The germline gives CDR1 KGHDR, CDR2 SFDVKD. The CDR3 loop spans 11 amino acids. V lost 2 bases and J 9 bases, leaving 4 bases between the germline ends. The CDR3 here is CATSDSVEQFF. The CDR3 DNA sequence: TGTGCCACCAGTGATTCGGTTGAGCAGTTCTTC.

This clone has just a few counts. The gene calls are TRBV5-1 and TRBJ2-7, with 8 bases identical to TRBD1. Germline V lookup: CDR1 SGHRS, CDR2 YFSETQ. Germline trimming cut 4 bases from V and 7 bases from J; bases unmatched to any gene: 4. This CDR3 is built from 12 residues. In nucleotides, the CDR3 is TGCGCCAGCAGCCAAAGGACAGGGGAGCAGTACTTC. Encoded protein: CASSQRTGEQYF.